The clone carrying this T cell receptor (beta chain) came up many times. Antigen: not known. This entry comes from a study of T cells in Graves' hyperthyroidism and ophthalmopathy. General observations from the study: Stable hyperthyroidism and ophthalmopathy were separated using 13 V-J signatures.

The CDR3 is made up of 16 amino acids. The germline CDR1 and CDR2 sequences are MNHEY and SMNVEV (reference sequence). Losses at the gene ends were 4 bases for V and 2 bases for J; bases not matched to a gene: 10. Regions amplified from RNA transcripts were the TCR beta CDR3 regions. HTBI primers were used for first-round RT-PCR of the TCR CDR3. TCRdb used MiXCR to reprocess the multiplex PCR reads, holding one entry per CDR3 protein. The sample contains about 740,000 distinct CDR3 sequences, less than 15% of which appear only once. PBMCs were sourced from roughly 9.1 ml fresh peripheral blood. This receptor was obtained from a woman aged 18-35 years with Graves' hyperthyroidism. Sequenced material: blood. V gene TRBV27 combines with J gene TRBJ2-7; the match to TRBD2 covers 8 bases. DNA for the CDR3: TGTGCCAGCAGTTCGCCGGGAGGGCCGGTGCCCTACGAGCAGTACTTC. Its protein is CASSSPGGPVPYEQYF.